The source of this T cell receptor (beta chain) is a study of a mutant IDH1 vaccine in newly diagnosed glioma. Study-level background: Most had both radiotherapy and temozolomide beforehand; others had only one.

Points from the study as a whole: Patients mounted vaccine-induced immune responses in 90% to 95% of cases.

Per germline, CDR1 SGDLS and CDR2 YYNGEE. This CDR3 region has 15 residues. V lost 3 bases and J 4 bases, leaving 16 bases between the germline ends. Time point noted: baseline, week 1 (first vaccination visit). Treatment defined: pre-vaccination baseline after standard-of-care therapy. Donors had new IDH1-mutant astrocytomas of WHO grade 3 or 4 (ATRX-lost). This table comes from immunoSEQ multiplex PCR, and its TCRdb copy is limited to in-frame clones, with some not included. The sample records about 92,000 clones, about 83% being singletons. Of note for this clone: What it binds is unknown.

The sequences come from PBMCs, collected from a glioma patient treated with radiotherapy, temozolomide or both. The rearrangement uses TRBV9 and TRBJ1-2, with D possibly being TRBD1 (6 bases). The sequence was collected from a woman in her forties or fifties with glioma. CDR3 sequence (DNA): TGTGCCAGCAGCGGCGATACAGGGCGACGCTATGGCTACACCTTC. Translation: CASSGDTGRRYGYTF.